This TCR beta chain comes out of a study of neurological immune-mediated disorders. Synthesis of cDNA used 5'RACE (with 10-nucleotide random UMIs). The output of every sequencing run exceeded 180 million TCR-beta sequences, derived from 15-18 subjects. TCRdb itself ran the 5' RACE reads through MiXCR, one entry per CDR3 protein. The data contain about 53,000 distinct CDR3 sequences, 6.5% to 8.5% of them singletons. The ends were cut back, 5 bases at V and 10 bases at J, with 21 bases in the middle. From germline, CDR1 is SGHVS and CDR2 FQNEAQ. The CDR3 totals 15 residues. This clonotype has at least ten counts. Time point specified: longitudinal time-point 3.

Sequenced input: PBMCs. This sequence was found in a woman aged 40 to 50 in good health. The chain joins TRBV7-8 to TRBJ2-1; D unclear. The CDR3 here is CASSPDWNMGKEQFF. CDR3 nucleotides: TGTGCCAGCAGCCCCGATTGGAACATGGGCAAGGAGCAGTTCTTC.